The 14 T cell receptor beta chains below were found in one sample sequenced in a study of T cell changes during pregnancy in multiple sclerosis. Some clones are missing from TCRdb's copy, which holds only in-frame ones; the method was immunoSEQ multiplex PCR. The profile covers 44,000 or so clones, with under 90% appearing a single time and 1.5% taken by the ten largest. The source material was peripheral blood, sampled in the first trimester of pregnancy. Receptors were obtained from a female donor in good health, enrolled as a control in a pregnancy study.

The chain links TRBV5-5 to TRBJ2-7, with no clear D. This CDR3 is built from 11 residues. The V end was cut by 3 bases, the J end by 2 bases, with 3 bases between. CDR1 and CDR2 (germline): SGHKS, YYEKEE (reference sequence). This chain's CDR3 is CASSSTYEQYF. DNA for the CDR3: TGTGCCAGCAGCTCTACCTACGAGCAGTACTTC.

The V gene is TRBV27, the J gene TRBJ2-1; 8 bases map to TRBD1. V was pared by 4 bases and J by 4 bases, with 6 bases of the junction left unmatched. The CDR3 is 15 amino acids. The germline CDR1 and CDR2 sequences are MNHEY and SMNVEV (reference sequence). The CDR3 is CASSSPGQAYNEQFF. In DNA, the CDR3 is TGTGCCAGCAGTTCTCCGGGACAGGCTTACAATGAGCAGTTCTTC.

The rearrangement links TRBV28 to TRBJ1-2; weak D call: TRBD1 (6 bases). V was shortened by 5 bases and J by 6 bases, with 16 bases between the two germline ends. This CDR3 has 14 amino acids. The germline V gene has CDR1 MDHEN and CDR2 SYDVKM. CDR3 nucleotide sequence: TGTGCCAGCAGTCAGGCAGGGGAACTGCATGGCTACACCTTC. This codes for CASSQAGELHGYTF.

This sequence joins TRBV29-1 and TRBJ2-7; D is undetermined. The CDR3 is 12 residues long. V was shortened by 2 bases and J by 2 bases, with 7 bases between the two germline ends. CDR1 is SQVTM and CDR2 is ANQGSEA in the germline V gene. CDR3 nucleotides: TGCAGCGTTGAATCAGAAACCTACGAGCAGTACTTC. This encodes CSVESETYEQYF.

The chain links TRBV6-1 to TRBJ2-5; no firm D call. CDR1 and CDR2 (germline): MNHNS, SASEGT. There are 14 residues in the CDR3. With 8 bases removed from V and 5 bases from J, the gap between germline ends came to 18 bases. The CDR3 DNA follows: TGTGCCAGCCAGAAGAAGGTTGAGGTGGAGACCCAGTACTTC. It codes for CASQKKVEVETQYF.

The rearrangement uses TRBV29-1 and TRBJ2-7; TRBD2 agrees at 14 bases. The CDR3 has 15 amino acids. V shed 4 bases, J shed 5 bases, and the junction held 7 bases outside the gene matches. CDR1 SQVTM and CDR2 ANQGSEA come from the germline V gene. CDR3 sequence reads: CSVGGLAGGGNEQYF. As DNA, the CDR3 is TGCAGCGTTGGAGGACTAGCGGGAGGCGGCAACGAGCAGTACTTC.

DNA of the CDR3: TGTGCCAGCAGCGCGACTAGCGGGGGATACACCGGGGAGCTGTTTTTT. It translates to CASSATSGGYTGELFF. V and J are TRBV9 and TRBJ2-2, with 12 bases that match TRBD2. Germline values: CDR1 SGDLS, CDR2 YYNGEE. The CDR3 spans 16 residues. Trimming removed 3 bases from V and 3 bases from J; junction bases left unmatched: 3.

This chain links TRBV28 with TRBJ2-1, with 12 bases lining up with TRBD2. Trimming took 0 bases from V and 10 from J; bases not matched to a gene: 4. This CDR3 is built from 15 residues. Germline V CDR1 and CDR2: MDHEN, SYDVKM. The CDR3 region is CASSLWTSGRQEQFF. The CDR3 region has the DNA TGTGCCAGCAGTTTATGGACTAGCGGGAGACAGGAGCAGTTCTTC. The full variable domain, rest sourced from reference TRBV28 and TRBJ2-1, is DVKVTQSSRYLVKRTGEKVFLECVQDMDHENMFWYRQDPGLGLRLIYFSYDVKMKEKGDIPEGYSVSREKKERFSLILESASTNQTSMYLCASSLWTSGRQEQFFGPGTRLTVL.

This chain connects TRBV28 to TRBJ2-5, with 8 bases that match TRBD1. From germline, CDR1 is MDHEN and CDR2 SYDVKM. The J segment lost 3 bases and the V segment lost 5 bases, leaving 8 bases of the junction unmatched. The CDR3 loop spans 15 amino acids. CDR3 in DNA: TGTGCCAGCAGTGAAGGACAGGGTGGGAAAGAGACCCAGTACTTC. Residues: CASSEGQGGKETQYF.

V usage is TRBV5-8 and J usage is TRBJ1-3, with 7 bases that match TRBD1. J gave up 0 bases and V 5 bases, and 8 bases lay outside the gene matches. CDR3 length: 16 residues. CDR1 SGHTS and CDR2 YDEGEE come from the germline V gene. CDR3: CASSRDRPYSGNTIYF. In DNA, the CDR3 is TGTGCCAGCAGTAGGGACAGACCTTACTCTGGAAACACCATATATTTT.

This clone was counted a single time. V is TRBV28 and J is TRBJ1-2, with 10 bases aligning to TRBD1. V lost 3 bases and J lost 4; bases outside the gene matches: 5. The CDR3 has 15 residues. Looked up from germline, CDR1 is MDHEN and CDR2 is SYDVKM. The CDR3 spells CASSFPGTGAYGYTF. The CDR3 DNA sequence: TGTGCCAGCAGTTTTCCGGGGACAGGGGCCTATGGCTACACCTTC.

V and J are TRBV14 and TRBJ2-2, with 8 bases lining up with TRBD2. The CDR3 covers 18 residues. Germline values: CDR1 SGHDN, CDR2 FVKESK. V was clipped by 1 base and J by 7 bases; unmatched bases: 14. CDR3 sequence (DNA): TGTGCCAGCAGCCAAGCAAGTACCGGGACTAGTTTTATCGGGGAGCTGTTTTTT. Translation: CASSQASTGTSFIGELFF.

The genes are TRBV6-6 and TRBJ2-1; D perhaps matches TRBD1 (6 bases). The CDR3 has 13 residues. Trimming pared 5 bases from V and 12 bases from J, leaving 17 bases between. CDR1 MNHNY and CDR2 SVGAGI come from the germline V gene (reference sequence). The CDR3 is CASSQLDGTPQFF. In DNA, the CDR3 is TGTGCCAGCAGTCAATTGGACGGGACACCGCAGTTCTTC.

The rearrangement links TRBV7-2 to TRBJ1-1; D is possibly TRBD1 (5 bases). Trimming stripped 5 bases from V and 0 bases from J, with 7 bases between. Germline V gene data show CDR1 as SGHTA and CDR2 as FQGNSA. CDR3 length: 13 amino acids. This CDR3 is CASSARVNTEAFF. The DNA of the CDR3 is TGTGCCAGCAGCGCCAGGGTGAACACTGAAGCTTTCTTT. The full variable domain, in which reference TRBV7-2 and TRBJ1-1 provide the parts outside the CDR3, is GAGVSQSPSNKVTEKGKDVELRCDPISGHTALYWYRQSLGQGLEFLIYFQGNSAPDKSGLPSDRFSAERTGGSVSTLTIQRTQQEDSAVYLCASSARVNTEAFFGQGTRLTVV.